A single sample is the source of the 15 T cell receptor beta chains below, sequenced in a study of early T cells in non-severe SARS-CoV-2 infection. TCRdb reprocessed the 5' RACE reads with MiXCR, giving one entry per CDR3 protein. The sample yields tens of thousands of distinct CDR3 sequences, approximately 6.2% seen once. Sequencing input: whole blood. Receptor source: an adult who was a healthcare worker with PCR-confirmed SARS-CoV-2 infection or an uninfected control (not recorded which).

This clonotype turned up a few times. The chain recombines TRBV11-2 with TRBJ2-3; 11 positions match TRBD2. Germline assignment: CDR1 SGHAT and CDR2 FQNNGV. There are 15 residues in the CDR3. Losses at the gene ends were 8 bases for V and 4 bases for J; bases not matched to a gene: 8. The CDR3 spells CASGRLAGNPDTQYF. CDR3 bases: TGTGCCAGCGGGAGACTAGCGGGGAACCCAGATACGCAGTATTTT. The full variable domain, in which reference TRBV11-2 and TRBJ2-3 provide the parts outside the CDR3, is EAGVAQSPRYKIIEKRQSVAFWCNPISGHATLYWYQQILGQGPKLLIQFQNNGVVDDSQLPKDRFSAERLKGVDSTLKIQPAKLEDSAVYLCASGRLAGNPDTQYFGPGTRLTVL.

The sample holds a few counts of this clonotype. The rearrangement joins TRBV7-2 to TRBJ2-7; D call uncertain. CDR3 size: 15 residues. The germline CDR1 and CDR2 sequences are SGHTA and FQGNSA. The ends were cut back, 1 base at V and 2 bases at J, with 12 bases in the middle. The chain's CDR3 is CASSLDLGLAYEQYF. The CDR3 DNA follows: TGTGCCAGCAGCTTAGATCTAGGGTTAGCCTACGAGCAGTACTTC. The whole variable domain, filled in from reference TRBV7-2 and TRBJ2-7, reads GAGVSQSPSNKVTEKGKDVELRCDPISGHTALYWYRQSLGQGLEFLIYFQGNSAPDKSGLPSDRFSAERTGGSVSTLTIQRTQQEDSAVYLCASSLDLGLAYEQYFGPGTRLTVT.

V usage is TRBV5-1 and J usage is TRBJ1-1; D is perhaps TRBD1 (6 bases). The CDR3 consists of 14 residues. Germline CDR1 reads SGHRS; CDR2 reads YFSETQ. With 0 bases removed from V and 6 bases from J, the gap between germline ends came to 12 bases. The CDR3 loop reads CASSLDRAGAEAFF. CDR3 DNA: TGCGCCAGCAGCTTGGACAGGGCAGGAGCTGAAGCTTTCTTT.

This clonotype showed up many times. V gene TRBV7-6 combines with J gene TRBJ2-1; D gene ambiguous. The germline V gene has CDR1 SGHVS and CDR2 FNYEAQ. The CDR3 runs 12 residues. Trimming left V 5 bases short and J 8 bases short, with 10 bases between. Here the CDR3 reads CASSPRSDEQFF. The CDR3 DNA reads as TGTGCCAGCAGCCCCAGATCCGATGAGCAGTTCTTC.

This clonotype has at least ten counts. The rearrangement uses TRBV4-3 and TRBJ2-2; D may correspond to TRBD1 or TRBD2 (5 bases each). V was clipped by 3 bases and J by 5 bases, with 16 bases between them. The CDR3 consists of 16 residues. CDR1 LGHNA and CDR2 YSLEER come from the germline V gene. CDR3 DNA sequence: TGCGCCAGCAGCCAGGCCTTGAGGGGCCGTACCGGGGAGCTGTTTTTT. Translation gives CASSQALRGRTGELFF.

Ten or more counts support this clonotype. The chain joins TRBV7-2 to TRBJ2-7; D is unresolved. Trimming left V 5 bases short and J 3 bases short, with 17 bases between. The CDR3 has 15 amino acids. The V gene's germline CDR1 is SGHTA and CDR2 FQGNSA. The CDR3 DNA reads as TGTGCCAGCAGCCGCTCGCTAGGGTTCGGCTACGAGCAGTACTTC. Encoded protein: CASSRSLGFGYEQYF.

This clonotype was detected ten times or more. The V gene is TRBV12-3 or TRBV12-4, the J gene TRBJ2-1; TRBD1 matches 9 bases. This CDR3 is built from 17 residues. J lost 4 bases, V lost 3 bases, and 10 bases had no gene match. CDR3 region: CASSFSLGTGTYNEQFF. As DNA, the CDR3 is TGTGCCAGCAGTTTCTCTCTCGGGACAGGGACATACAATGAGCAGTTCTTC.

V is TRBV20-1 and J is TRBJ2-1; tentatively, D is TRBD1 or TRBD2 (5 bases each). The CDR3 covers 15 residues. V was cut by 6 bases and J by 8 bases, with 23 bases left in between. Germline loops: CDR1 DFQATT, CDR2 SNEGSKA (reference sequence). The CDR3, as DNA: TGCAGTGCCTCCCCCGTGTTTGGTCGGGGCCATGAGCAGTTCTTC. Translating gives CSASPVFGRGHEQFF.

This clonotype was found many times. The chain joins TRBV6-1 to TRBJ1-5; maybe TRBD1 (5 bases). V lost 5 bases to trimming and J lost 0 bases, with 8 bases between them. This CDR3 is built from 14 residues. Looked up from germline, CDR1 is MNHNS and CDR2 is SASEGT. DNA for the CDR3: TGTGCCAGCAGTCAGGGCTATAGCAATCAGCCCCAGCATTTT. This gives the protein CASSQGYSNQPQHF.

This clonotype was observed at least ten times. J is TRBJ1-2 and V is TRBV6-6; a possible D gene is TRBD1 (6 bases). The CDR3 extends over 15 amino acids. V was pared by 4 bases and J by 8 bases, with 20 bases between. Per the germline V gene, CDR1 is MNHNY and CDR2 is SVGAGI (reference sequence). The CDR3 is CASSFSPGHLSGYTF. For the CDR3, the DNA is TGTGCCAGCAGTTTCTCTCCGGGACATCTCAGCGGCTACACCTTC.

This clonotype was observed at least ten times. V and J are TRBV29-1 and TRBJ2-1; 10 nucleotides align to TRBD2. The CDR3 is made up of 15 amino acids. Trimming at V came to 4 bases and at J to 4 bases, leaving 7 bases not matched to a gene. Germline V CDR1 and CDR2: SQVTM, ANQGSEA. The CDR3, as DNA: TGCAGCGTTGCTAGCGGGGGAACCCATTACAATGAGCAGTTCTTC. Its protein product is CSVASGGTHYNEQFF.

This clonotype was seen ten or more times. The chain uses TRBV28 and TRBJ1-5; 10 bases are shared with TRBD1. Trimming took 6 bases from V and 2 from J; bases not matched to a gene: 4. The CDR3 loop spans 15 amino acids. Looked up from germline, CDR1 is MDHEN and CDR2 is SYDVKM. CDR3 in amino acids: CASRDGTGGNQPQHF. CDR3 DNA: TGTGCCAGCAGGGACGGGACAGGGGGCAATCAGCCCCAGCATTTT.

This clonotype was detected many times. The CDR3 DNA is TGCAGTGCTAGTCCGATCCTTGGAGGGATTAACACTGAAGCTTTCTTT. Translated: CSASPILGGINTEAFF. The rearrangement links TRBV20-1 to TRBJ1-1; D is unresolved. The germline gives CDR1 DFQATT, CDR2 SNEGSKA (reference sequence). The CDR3 spans 16 residues. V dropped 3 bases and J dropped 2 bases, with 19 bases sitting between them.

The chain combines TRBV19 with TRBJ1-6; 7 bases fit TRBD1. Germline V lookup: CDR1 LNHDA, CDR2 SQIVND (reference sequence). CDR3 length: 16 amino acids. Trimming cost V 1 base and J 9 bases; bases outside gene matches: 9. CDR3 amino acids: CASSIGQGGGGSPLHF. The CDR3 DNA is TGTGCCAGTAGTATAGGACAGGGAGGCGGTGGTTCACCCCTCCACTTT. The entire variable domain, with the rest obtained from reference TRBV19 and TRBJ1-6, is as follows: DGGITQSPKYLFRKEGQNVTLSCEQNLNHDAMYWYRQDPGQGLRLIYYSQIVNDFQKGDIAEGYSVSREKKESFPLTVTSAQKNPTAFYLCASSIGQGGGGSPLHFGNGTRLTVT.

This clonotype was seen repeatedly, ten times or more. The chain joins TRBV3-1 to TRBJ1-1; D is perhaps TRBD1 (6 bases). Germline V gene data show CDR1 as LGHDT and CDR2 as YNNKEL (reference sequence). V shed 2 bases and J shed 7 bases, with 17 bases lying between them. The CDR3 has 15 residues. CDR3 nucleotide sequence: TGTGCCAGCAGCCAATGGAGGGGGGGAAAAGATGAAGCTTTCTTT. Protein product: CASSQWRGGKDEAFF.